These T cell receptor beta chains were read from a single sample in a study of cytomegalovirus exposure and HLA in healthy donors. Method: immunoSEQ multiplex PCR; TCRdb's copy keeps in-frame clones and lacks some. The table has about 160,000 clones, nearly 90% seen once. The sequenced sample was PBMCs. Every receptor here comes from a woman between 18 and 30 years old in good health and CMV-seropositive. CDR3s include the opening cysteine and the closing phenylalanine or tryptophan. Each record gives: V gene, CDR3 length, CDR3 protein.

v_gene: TRBV11-2
len: 15
CDR3aa: CASSSPRTAPYEQYF

v_gene: TRBV25-1
len: 14
CDR3aa: CASSRLAGVNEQFF

v_gene: TRBV6-5
len: 14
CDR3aa: CASSWGTSSYEQYF

v_gene: TRBV30
len: 17
CDR3aa: CAWSGNRDRGLRDTQYF

v_gene: TRBV27
len: 15
CDR3aa: CASSPYRGQGGELFF

v_gene: TRBV2
len: 15
CDR3aa: CASSETGLLNQPQHF

v_gene: TRBV6-4
len: 14
CDR3aa: CASRREAGANVLTF

v_gene: TRBV4-3
len: 17
CDR3aa: CASSQDRGGSSYNEQFF

v_gene: TRBV9
len: 13
CDR3aa: CASSVDGGLEAFF

v_gene: TRBV4-2
len: 16
CDR3aa: CASSQDASSVYNEQFF

v_gene: TRBV11-3
len: 14
CDR3aa: CASSLRGGSNEQFF

v_gene: TRBV28
len: 15
CDR3aa: CASSRTGGSGNTIYF

v_gene: TRBV7-2
len: 14
CDR3aa: CASRPGLETDTQYF

v_gene: TRBV11-2
len: 14
CDR3aa: CASSLDRPPYEQYF

v_gene: TRBV4-1
len: 17
CDR3aa: CASSQWDKIYGGETQYF

v_gene: TRBV28
len: 13
CDR3aa: CATTRRGIYGYTF

v_gene: TRBV5-1
len: 16
CDR3aa: CASSLALRRQTGELFF

v_gene: TRBV19
len: 14
CDR3aa: CASSRGQGVWEQYF

v_gene: TRBV5-6
len: 15
CDR3aa: CASSIGALGTGELFF

v_gene: TRBV11-2
len: 15
CDR3aa: CASSASPGTGGEQYF

v_gene: TRBV6-5
len: 13
CDR3aa: CASSYYLNTEAFF

v_gene: TRBV7-2
len: 14
CDR3aa: CASSDQTGYYEQYF

v_gene: TRBV29-1
len: 11
CDR3aa: CSVSGIYEQYF

v_gene: TRBV6-4
len: 17
CDR3aa: CASSDSAGGNGNTEAFF

v_gene: TRBV7-9
len: 13
CDR3aa: CASSLRLDYGYTF

v_gene: TRBV28
len: 16
CDR3aa: CASSSFLANLHNEQFF

v_gene: TRBV4-1
len: 14
CDR3aa: CATGPRLARNEQFF

v_gene: TRBV5-6
len: 14
CDR3aa: CASSLRSALDEQFF

v_gene: TRBV28
len: 15
CDR3aa: CASAELGARGDTQYF

v_gene: TRBV4-1
len: 15
CDR3aa: CASSQEHRNNEKLFF

v_gene: TRBV18
len: 16
CDR3aa: CASSFGLAGAGNEQFF

v_gene: TRBV19
len: 17
CDR3aa: CATPGQGKSQVGYEQYF

v_gene: TRBV5-1
len: 12
CDR3aa: CASSSTTDTQYF

v_gene: TRBV19
len: 14
CDR3aa: CASSIGRGNYGYTF

v_gene: TRBV21-1
len: 16
CDR3aa: CASTRSDRLDSYEQYF

v_gene: TRBV15
len: 15
CDR3aa: CATTSGNSGANVLTF

v_gene: TRBV27
len: 17
CDR3aa: CASGLAVSSYPADTQYF

v_gene: TRBV27
len: 12
CDR3aa: CASRTWTQEQFF

v_gene: TRBV5-4
len: 16
CDR3aa: CASSWGRGSSKYEQYF

v_gene: TRBV18
len: 15
CDR3aa: CASSRDRESSYEQYF

v_gene: TRBV10-3
len: 17
CDR3aa: CASIARVTDSMNTEAFF

v_gene: TRBV5-4
len: 11
CDR3aa: CASSLDRGYTF

v_gene: TRBV28
len: 17
CDR3aa: CASTTDSGQGLSRGYTF

v_gene: TRBV19
len: 11
CDR3aa: CASSDLGAQHF

v_gene: TRBV6-5
len: 13
CDR3aa: CASRGTSSYEQYF

v_gene: TRBV12-5
len: 14
CDR3aa: CASGLYGTAYGYTF

v_gene: TRBV19
len: 15
CDR3aa: CASSPRTGMNTEAFF

v_gene: TRBV4-2
len: 15
CDR3aa: CASSPGQHINYEQYF

v_gene: TRBV6-5
len: 13
CDR3aa: CASRLAGGEELFF

v_gene: TRBV30
len: 13
CDR3aa: CAWSSLANEKLFF

v_gene: TRBV5-1
len: 14
CDR3aa: CASSLGLALNEQYF

v_gene: TRBV7-3
len: 13
CDR3aa: CASRLSGTGELFF

v_gene: TRBV7-3
len: 13
CDR3aa: CASSRGWGQPQHF